A selection of T cell receptor beta chains follows, all from one sample in a study of follicular helper T cells after annual influenza vaccination. Repertoires were generated with immunoSEQ multiplex PCR, while TCRdb's copy carries only in-frame clones and drops some. Of 6,000 to 8,000 clones in the sample, 80% to 85% were seen once. The sequencing here drew on CXCR5+ CD38- circulating T follicular helper cells from blood, taken 7 days after influenza vaccination. These receptors all stem from an adult who received the influenza vaccine. Both conserved end residues are part of each CDR3. D genes are given only for firm matches. Size values are once, few and many counts, or a class for expanded clones, and some rows have none.

-	TRBV20-1	TRBJ2-1	-	CSAQSSEKQFF	TGCAGTGCCCAATCCAGTGAGAAGCAGTTCTTC
few	TRBV7-7	TRBJ1-5	-	CASSFRANQPQHF	TGTGCTAGCAGCTTCAGGGCCAATCAGCCCCAGCATTTT
-	TRBV6-5	TRBJ1-2	-	CASSYLGEYGYTF	TGTGCCAGCAGTTACCTCGGGGAATATGGCTACACCTTC
-	TRBV30	TRBJ1-4	TRBD1	CAWRGTGNNEKLFF	TGTGCCTGGAGGGGGACAGGGAATAATGAAAAACTGTTTTTT
-	TRBV5-4	TRBJ2-1	TRBD2	CASSLVTSGRNEQFF	TGTGCCAGCAGCTTGGTGACTAGCGGGAGGAATGAGCAGTTCTTC
few	TRBV6-5	TRBJ2-7	TRBD1	CASRMTGGHEQYF	TGTGCCAGCAGGATGACAGGGGGTCACGAGCAGTACTTC
once	TRBV6-1	TRBJ1-1	-	CASRSRSGMPEAFF	TGTGCCAGCAGATCGAGATCAGGGATGCCTGAAGCTTTCTTT
-	TRBV4-2	TRBJ2-3	TRBD2	CASSQSSGRAADTQYF	TGTGCCAGCAGCCAATCTAGCGGGAGGGCCGCAGATACGCAGTATTTT
-	TRBV6-1	TRBJ2-1	-	CASSPQFYRDNEQFF	TGTGCCAGCAGTCCCCAATTCTACCGCGACAATGAGCAGTTCTTC
once	TRBV19	TRBJ1-2	TRBD1	CASSSSSTGGERRKGYTF	TGTGCCAGTAGTTCCTCCAGTACAGGGGGAGAAAGAAGAAAAGGCTACACCTTC
-	TRBV7-8	TRBJ2-5	-	CASSRWGRQETQYF	TGTGCCAGCAGCCGGTGGGGGCGGCAAGAGACCCAGTACTTC
-	TRBV4-1	TRBJ1-5	-	CASSQPLGPQHF	TGCGCCAGCAGCCAGCCTTTGGGGCCCCAGCATTTT
-	TRBV6-1	TRBJ1-4	-	CASSAQNEKLFF	TGTGCCAGCAGTGCTCAGAATGAAAAACTGTTTTTT
-	TRBV28	TRBJ2-7	-	CASSLSSLGGEQYF	TGTGCCAGCAGTTTGTCATCCCTCGGAGGCGAGCAGTACTTC
once	TRBV5-1	TRBJ1-4	TRBD1	CASSPGQGFATNEKLFF	TGCGCCAGCAGCCCGGGACAGGGGTTTGCAACTAATGAAAAACTGTTTTTT
-	TRBV7-3	TRBJ2-1	-	CASSLTTGVEQFF	TGTGCCAGCAGCTTAACGACGGGAGTTGAGCAGTTCTTC
once	TRBV11-2	TRBJ2-3	TRBD2	CASSLVGLAGFTDTQYF	TGTGCCAGCAGCTTAGTAGGACTAGCGGGATTCACAGATACGCAGTATTTT
-	TRBV6-1	TRBJ1-2	-	CASSEGGRDYGYTF	TGTGCCAGCAGTGAAGGAGGGAGGGACTATGGCTACACCTTC
-	TRBV9	TRBJ2-2	-	CASSVFTGSGTGELFF	TGTGCCAGCAGCGTATTTACGGGATCGGGCACCGGGGAGCTGTTTTTT
-	TRBV4-2	TRBJ2-1	TRBD2	CASSQEPAGLYNEQFF	TGTGCCAGCAGCCAAGAGCCAGCGGGGCTCTACAATGAGCAGTTCTTC
-	TRBV19	TRBJ2-1	-	CASSIFAVGNSYNEQFF	TGTGCCAGTAGTATATTTGCGGTAGGGAACTCCTACAATGAGCAGTTCTTC
-	TRBV18	TRBJ2-5	-	CASSPQEETQYF	TGTGCCAGCTCACCACAGGAGGAGACCCAGTACTTC
-	TRBV2	TRBJ2-7	-	CASSESSYYEQYF	TGTGCCAGCAGTGAATCTAGCTACTACGAGCAGTACTTC
once	TRBV28	TRBJ2-7	-	CASSFATNTYEQYF	TGTGCCAGCAGTTTTGCCACAAACACCTACGAGCAGTACTTC
-	TRBV7-2	TRBJ2-2	-	CASTPLQNTGELFF	TGTGCCAGCACCCCCCTACAAAACACCGGGGAGCTGTTTTTT
once	TRBV11-2	TRBJ2-1	TRBD2	CASSYFRTSGSYNEQFF	TGTGCCAGCAGCTACTTTAGGACTAGCGGGAGTTACAATGAGCAGTTCTTC
-	TRBV5-1	TRBJ1-5	TRBD1	CASSVGTGGQPQHF	TGCGCCAGCAGCGTGGGGACAGGGGGTCAGCCCCAGCATTTT
few	TRBV7-2	TRBJ2-7	-	CASSNMDEQYF	TGTGCCAGCAGCAACATGGACGAGCAGTACTTC
-	TRBV6-5	TRBJ2-7	-	CASSYNFPYEQYF	TGTGCCAGCAGTTACAACTTCCCCTACGAGCAGTACTTC
-	TRBV5-1	TRBJ2-1	TRBD1	CASSIYRGQLYNEQFF	TGCGCCAGCAGCATTTACAGGGGCCAACTCTACAATGAGCAGTTCTTC
-	TRBV28	TRBJ1-2	-	CASRGQGNYGYTF	TGTGCGTCACGGGGCCAGGGGAACTATGGCTACACCTTC
few	TRBV2	TRBJ1-1	TRBD1	CASRGQLEAFF	TGTGCCAGCAGGGGACAGCTTGAAGCTTTCTTT
-	TRBV11-1	TRBJ2-3	TRBD2	CASSLDLAGFRGTQYF	TGTGCCAGCAGCCTAGATCTAGCGGGATTTCGAGGTACGCAGTATTTT
-	TRBV7-2	TRBJ2-3	TRBD2	CASSLMGLAGNRVDF	TGTGCCAGCAGCCTCATGGGACTAGCGGGAAATCGGGTGGATTTT
-	TRBV5-8	TRBJ2-1	-	CASRHVPHNEQFF	TGTGCCAGCAGACACGTTCCCCACAATGAGCAGTTCTTC
-	TRBV15	TRBJ1-4	-	CATSGGGRNEKLFF	TGTGCCACCAGCGGAGGCGGGCGTAATGAAAAACTGTTTTTT
-	TRBV7-2	TRBJ2-7	TRBD1	CASSLGSTGNYEQYF	TGTGCCAGCAGCTTAGGATCGACAGGGAACTACGAGCAGTACTTC
few	TRBV6-1	TRBJ1-5	-	CASSESRGNQPQHF	TGTGCCAGCAGTGAGTCGAGGGGCAATCAGCCCCAGCATTTT
-	TRBV5-1	TRBJ2-7	TRBD2	CASSPSSGRILYEQYF	TGCGCCAGCAGCCCGTCTAGCGGGAGGATTCTTTACGAGCAGTACTTC
-	TRBV4-1	TRBJ2-7	-	CASGRVAESSYEQYF	TGCGCCAGCGGACGGGTAGCGGAGAGCTCCTACGAGCAGTACTTC
-	TRBV18	TRBJ2-5	TRBD1	CASSLGTVGETQYF	TGTGCCAGCTCACTAGGGACAGTCGGAGAGACCCAGTACTTC
-	TRBV28	TRBJ1-2	-	CASSLSPRAYGYTF	TGTGCCAGCAGTTTATCCCCGCGGGCCTATGGCTACACCTTC
once	TRBV29-1	TRBJ1-1	TRBD1	CSAQPDRDSYTEAFF	TGCAGCGCCCAACCCGATAGGGACAGCTACACTGAAGCTTTCTTT